The following is a T cell receptor (beta chain) sequence with its context. One entry per CDR3 protein results from TCRdb running MiXCR on the 5' RACE reads. The sample yields about 340,000 distinct CDR3 sequences, approximately 13% seen once. CDR1 and CDR2 from the germline V gene are SGHRS and YFSETQ. The trim removed 2 bases at V and 5 bases at J, leaving 6 bases unmatched. The CDR3 runs 17 residues. The data were taken from a study of T cells after yellow fever vaccination. The sequence came from a man in his late teens or twenties who received the YFV17D yellow fever vaccine. The V gene is TRBV5-1, the J gene TRBJ2-3, with 15 bases aligning to TRBD2. This sample comprised CD4+ T cells sorted from PBMCs, obtained 15 days after the yellow fever booster vaccination. CDR3 loop: CASSFGLAGGPEDTQYF. For the CDR3, the DNA is TGCGCCAGCAGCTTTGGACTAGCGGGGGGGCCTGAAGATACGCAGTATTTT.